The 11 T cell receptor beta chains below all came from one sample that was sequenced in a study of blood T cell repertoires in COVID-19. TCRdb's table, derived via immunoSEQ multiplex PCR, lists solely in-frame clones and lacks some. The sample consists of over 130,000 clones, 70% to 90% of them appearing once. Sequencing was carried out using peripheral blood. These receptors originate from a human donor in a cohort sampled during active COVID-19.

The chain is built from TRBV9 and TRBJ2-7, with 7 bases lining up with TRBD1. This CDR3 has 14 residues. Losses at the gene ends were 0 bases for V and 4 bases for J; bases not matched to a gene: 4. In germline, CDR1 is SGDLS, CDR2 YYNGEE. This CDR3 reads CASSVGQGVYEQYF. In DNA form, the CDR3 reads TGTGCCAGCAGCGTAGGCCAGGGGGTATACGAGCAGTACTTC.

The chain is built from TRBV5-1 and TRBJ1-6; D is possibly TRBD1 (5 bases). The germline gives CDR1 SGHRS, CDR2 YFSETQ. V was pared by 4 bases and J by 4 bases, with 18 bases between. CDR3 length: 17 residues. The CDR3 DNA reads TGCGCCAGCAGCGCCACCGTTGACAGCCTATATAATTCACCCCTCCACTTT. Encoded protein: CASSATVDSLYNSPLHF.

This sequence joins TRBV4-1 and TRBJ1-5; D unresolved. The ends were cut back, 0 bases at V and 9 bases at J, with 15 bases in the middle. CDR3 length: 15 amino acids. Germline values: CDR1 MGHRA, CDR2 YSYEKL. DNA for the CDR3: TGCGCCAGCAGCCAAGATATAGCCGCTCCAAGGCCCCAGCATTTT. Translated, it gives CASSQDIAAPRPQHF.

The rearrangement links TRBV9 to TRBJ2-2, with 12 bases that match TRBD2. Germline loops: CDR1 SGDLS, CDR2 YYNGEE. The V gene end was trimmed by 0 bases and the J gene end by 0 bases; junction bases not matched to a gene: 6. The CDR3 has 19 residues. The CDR3 coding sequence is TGTGCCAGCAGCGTAGGACTAGCGGGGGCCGCCTCGAACACCGGGGAGCTGTTTTTT. Protein sequence: CASSVGLAGAASNTGELFF.

At least ten counts were recorded for this clone. The V gene is TRBV5-1, the J gene TRBJ1-6; D not certain. The CDR3 runs to 16 residues. Trimming left V 0 bases short and J 3 bases short, with 10 bases between. Per germline, CDR1 SGHRS and CDR2 YFSETQ. In DNA, the CDR3 is TGCGCCAGCAGCTTGGGATTCTCTAACTATAATTCACCCCTCCACTTT. Amino acid sequence: CASSLGFSNYNSPLHF.

The chain combines TRBV30 with TRBJ2-7; D is perhaps TRBD1 (7 bases). Germline V lookup: CDR1 GTSNPN, CDR2 SVGIG (reference sequence). The CDR3 sequence is 14 residues long. Trimming pared 7 bases from V and 1 base from J, leaving 17 bases between. The chain's CDR3 is CASARGDSSYEQYF. CDR3 sequence (DNA): TGTGCCTCTGCCAGGGGGGACAGTTCCTACGAGCAGTACTTC.

The chain uses TRBV9 and TRBJ1-4; a weak D match, TRBD1 (5 bases). Germline V lookup: CDR1 SGDLS, CDR2 YYNGEE. With 0 bases removed from V and 7 bases from J, the gap between germline ends came to 10 bases. The CDR3 has 14 residues. The chain's CDR3 is CASSVDMGGEKLFF. The CDR3 DNA is TGTGCCAGCAGCGTAGATATGGGGGGTGAAAAACTGTTTTTT.

The CDR3 region has the DNA TGTGCCGTAGGACAGGGGGGGTTGAACACTGAAGCTTTCTTT. Protein sequence: CAVGQGGLNTEAFF. The chain joins TRBV10-3 to TRBJ1-1; 10 nucleotides align to TRBD1. Germline lookup yields CDR1 ENHRY and CDR2 SYGVKD. The length of the CDR3 is 14 residues. Trimming removed 11 bases from V and 0 bases from J; junction bases left unmatched: 6.

This sequence joins TRBV7-7 and TRBJ2-5, with 7 bases lining up with TRBD1. The CDR3 spans 13 residues. V was pared by 5 bases and J by 7 bases, with 7 bases of the junction left unmatched. Germline V gene lookup returns CDR1 SSHAT and CDR2 FNYEAQ (reference sequence). CDR3 sequence (DNA): TGTGCCAGCAGCCGGGACAGTACGGTGACCCAGTACTTC. Protein sequence: CASSRDSTVTQYF.

The J gene is TRBJ2-7, the V gene TRBV4-1; 10 bases are a match to TRBD1. The CDR3 sequence is 15 residues long. Losses at the gene ends were 3 bases for V and 2 bases for J; bases not matched to a gene: 4. Germline values: CDR1 MGHRA, CDR2 YSYEKL. DNA for the CDR3: TGCGCCAGCAGCCAGGGGACAGGGGCGACCTACGAGCAGTACTTC. It codes for CASSQGTGATYEQYF.

This clone was seen just once. The V and J genes are TRBV9 and TRBJ2-6, with D unclear. The CDR3 is 13 residues long. The germline V gene encodes CDR1 SGDLS and CDR2 YYNGEE. With 5 bases removed from V and 1 base from J, the gap between germline ends came to 4 bases. The CDR3: CASRTSGANVLTF. DNA of the CDR3: TGTGCCAGCAGAACTTCTGGGGCCAACGTCCTGACTTTC.